Below are 8 T cell receptor beta chains sequenced from a single sample in a study of T cell responses to AZD1222 COVID-19 vaccine. Generated by immunoSEQ multiplex PCR, the TCRdb table keeps only in-frame clones and is missing some. The table shows around 78,000 clones, with roughly 90% occurring only once. The sample consisted of peripheral blood, taken 28 days after the second AZD1222 dose. All receptors derive from an adult who received the AZD1222 COVID-19 vaccine.

The chain combines TRBV7-3 with TRBJ2-1; D not resolved. Trimming left V 5 bases short and J 2 bases short, with 13 bases between. The CDR3 is made up of 15 amino acids. Germline V CDR1 and CDR2: SGHTA, FQGTGA. The CDR3 sequence: CASSPVWAPYNEQFF. The CDR3 coding sequence is TGTGCCAGCAGCCCAGTTTGGGCCCCCTACAATGAGCAGTTCTTC.

The rearrangement uses TRBV24-1 and TRBJ1-5; a weak D match, TRBD1 (6 bases). CDR1 and CDR2 from the germline V gene are KGHDR and SFDVKD. The CDR3 consists of 13 residues. The V and J ends lost 12 bases and 3 bases respectively, with 14 bases between them. CDR3 residues: CASQGHDNQPQHF. DNA for the CDR3: TGTGCCTCGCAGGGGCATGACAATCAGCCCCAGCATTTT.

The gene calls are TRBV18 and TRBJ1-5, with 9 bases fitting TRBD1. The CDR3 is made up of 14 amino acids. The V segment lost 5 bases and the J segment 6 bases; nucleotides outside the gene matches: 5. The germline V gene has CDR1 KGHSH and CDR2 LQKENI. CDR3 region: CASSSQGAGQPQHF. CDR3 sequence (DNA): TGTGCCAGCTCATCACAGGGGGCGGGTCAGCCCCAGCATTTT.

Only one count was recorded for this clone. For the CDR3, the DNA is TGTGCCAGCAGCTCCCTAAGCGGGCTCCTCAACTATGGCTACACCTTC. Its translation is CASSSLSGLLNYGYTF. The chain joins TRBV3-1 (or the pseudogene TRBV3-2) to TRBJ1-2; D is unresolved. In germline, CDR1 is LGHDT, CDR2 YNNKEL (reference sequence). The CDR3 runs to 16 residues. V lost 5 bases and J lost 2, with 18 bases in between.

The rearrangement joins TRBV28 to TRBJ1-1; 7 bases are a match to TRBD1. This CDR3 region has 14 residues. V was clipped by 3 bases and J by 1 base; unmatched bases: 2. In germline, CDR1 is MDHEN, CDR2 SYDVKM. The CDR3 DNA is TGTGCCAGCAGTTTCCACAGGGGGAACACTGAAGCTTTCTTT. It yields the protein CASSFHRGNTEAFF.

The J gene is TRBJ1-1, the V gene TRBV14; the match to TRBD1 covers 9 bases. The CDR3 has 18 amino acids. From germline, CDR1 is SGHDN and CDR2 FVKESK. Germline trimming cut 0 bases from V and 1 base from J; bases unmatched to any gene: 9. For the CDR3, the DNA is TGTGCCAGCAGCCAAGATTGGACAGGGGAACCCGAGAACACTGAAGCTTTCTTT. Amino acid sequence: CASSQDWTGEPENTEAFF. The full variable domain, its missing parts supplied by reference TRBV14 and TRBJ1-1, is EAGVTQFPSHSVIEKGQTVTLRCDPISGHDNLYWYRRVMGKEIKFLLHFVKESKQDESGMPNNRFLAERTGGTYSTLKVQPAELEDSGVYFCASSQDWTGEPENTEAFFGQGTRLTVV.

The chain employs TRBV7-7 and TRBJ2-5; maybe TRBD2 (5 bases). The V end was cut by 5 bases, the J end by 5 bases, with 12 bases between. Germline loops: CDR1 SSHAT, CDR2 FNYEAQ (reference sequence). The CDR3 sequence is 13 residues long. In DNA form, the CDR3 reads TGTGCCAGCAGCAGCGGCCGTCTGGAGACCCAGTACTTC. This sequence encodes CASSSGRLETQYF. The entire variable domain, with the rest obtained from reference TRBV7-7 and TRBJ2-5, is as follows: GAGVSQSPRYKVTKRGQDVTLRCDPISSHATLYWYQQALGQGPEFLTYFNYEAQPDKSGLPSDRFSAERPEGSISTLTIQRTEQRDSAMYRCASSSGRLETQYFGPGTRLLVL.

This chain links TRBV29-1 with TRBJ2-6; D is ambiguous. Looked up from germline, CDR1 is SQVTM and CDR2 is ANQGSEA. Between the trimmed V and J ends, which lost 4 bases and 2 bases, there was a span of 9 bases. The CDR3 has 14 residues. The CDR3 bases are TGCAGCGTTGGGGCAGAGCCTGGGGCCAACGTCCTGACTTTC. Protein sequence: CSVGAEPGANVLTF. The variable domain in full, completed from reference TRBV29-1 and TRBJ2-6, reads SAVISQKPSRDICQRGTSLTIQCQVDSQVTMMFWYRQQPGQSLTLIATANQGSEATYESGFVIDKFPISRPNLTFSTLTVSNMSPEDSSIYLCSVGAEPGANVLTFGAGSRLTVL.